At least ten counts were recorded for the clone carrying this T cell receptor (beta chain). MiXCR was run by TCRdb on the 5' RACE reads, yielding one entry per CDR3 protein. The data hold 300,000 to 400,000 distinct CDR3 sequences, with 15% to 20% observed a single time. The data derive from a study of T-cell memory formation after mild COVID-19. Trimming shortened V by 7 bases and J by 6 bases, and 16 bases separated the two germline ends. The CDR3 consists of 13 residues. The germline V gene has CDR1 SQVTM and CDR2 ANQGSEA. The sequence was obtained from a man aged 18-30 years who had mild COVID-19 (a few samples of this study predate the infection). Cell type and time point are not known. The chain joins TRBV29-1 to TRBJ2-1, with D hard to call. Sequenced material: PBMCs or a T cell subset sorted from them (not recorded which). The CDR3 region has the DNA TGCAGCGGGCGACCGAGTGGTTTCAATGAGCAGTTCTTC. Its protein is CSGRPSGFNEQFF.